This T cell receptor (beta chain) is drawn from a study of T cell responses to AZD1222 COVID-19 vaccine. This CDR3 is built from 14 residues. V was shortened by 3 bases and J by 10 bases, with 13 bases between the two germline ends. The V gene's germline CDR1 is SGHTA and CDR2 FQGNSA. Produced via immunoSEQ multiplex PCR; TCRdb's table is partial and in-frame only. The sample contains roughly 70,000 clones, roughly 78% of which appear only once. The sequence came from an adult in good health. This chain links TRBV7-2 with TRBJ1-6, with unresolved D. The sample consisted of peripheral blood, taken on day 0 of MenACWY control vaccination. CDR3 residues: CASSLSGLDSPLHF. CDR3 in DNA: TGTGCCAGCAGCTTGAGCGGGCTTGACTCACCCCTCCACTTT.